This T cell receptor (beta chain) was sequenced for a study of control samples from healthy donors and cancer patients. The germline V and J ends were trimmed by 5 bases and 7 bases, with 14 bases remaining between them. Germline V gives CDR1 WNHNN, CDR2 SYGVQD (reference sequence). The CDR3 is 13 residues long. The method was immunoSEQ multiplex PCR; TCRdb's version includes in-frame clones alone and lacks a portion of them. The sample includes about 130,000 clones, 75% to 95% of them seen just once. This clone was recorded only once. The chain is built from TRBV10-1 and TRBJ1-2; D perhaps matches TRBD1 (5 bases). Sequenced material: blood. This sequence was found in a man aged 18 to 30 in good health. The CDR3 is CASSPSRDGGYTF. The CDR3 nucleotides read TGCGCCAGCAGTCCTTCGAGGGACGGTGGCTACACCTTC.